This record looks at one T cell receptor beta chain sequence and its context. Antigen specificity is unknown. The sample is drawn from a study of cytomegalovirus exposure and HLA in healthy donors. The study's findings and limits: A list of around 150 TCR beta chains associated with cytomegalovirus was given. The study had only CMV serostatus as immune exposure information.

The PCR was carried out with 60 Vbeta primers and 13 Jbeta primers. Using immunoSEQ multiplex PCR, the repertoire was profiled, and TCRdb retains in-frame clones only, with some absent. The data show 100,000 to 120,000 clones, around 87% seen once. This CDR3 is 13 amino acids long. Germline V gene lookup returns CDR1 SGHVS and CDR2 FQNEAQ. The V end lost 0 bases, the J end lost 8 bases, and 8 bases lay between the germline ends. Sequencing input: PBMCs. The genes are TRBV7-8 and TRBJ2-1; D gene unclear. The source is a man in his forties in good health and CMV-seronegative. The CDR3 sequence: CASSLALIDEQFF. The CDR3 DNA is TGTGCCAGCAGCTTAGCATTAATCGATGAGCAGTTCTTC.